This is a list of T cell receptor beta chains from one sample in a study of T-cell memory formation after mild COVID-19. TCRdb re-called the 5' RACE reads with MiXCR, one entry per CDR3 protein. Of 350,000 to 500,000 distinct CDR3 sequences in the sample, around 20% are singletons; the top ten hold about 8.1%. Sequencing was carried out using PBMCs or a T cell subset sorted from them (not recorded which). These receptors were obtained from an adult woman who had mild COVID-19 (a few samples of this study predate the infection). Cell type and time point are not known. Both conserved end residues are part of each CDR3. The D gene is left open where the match is weak. Clone sizes are given selectively: once, few, many, or a class where the clone is expanded.

d_call	clone_size	j_call	v_call	cdr3_aa	cdr3_nt
-	few	TRBJ2-1	TRBV5-1	CASGRAAYNEQFF	TGCGCCAGTGGCAGGGCCGCCTACAATGAGCAGTTCTTC
-	-	TRBJ1-5	TRBV24-1	CATSEDWNQPQHF	TGTGCCACCAGCGAAGATTGGAATCAGCCCCAGCATTTT
-	few	TRBJ2-5	TRBV14	CASSSLDIWLQETQYF	TGTGCCAGCAGCTCCCTCGACATATGGCTTCAAGAGACCCAGTACTTC
TRBD2	-	TRBJ2-3	TRBV5-1	CASSLVTSGGLDTQYF	TGCGCCAGCAGCTTGGTTACTAGCGGGGGGTTGGATACGCAGTATTTT
TRBD2	-	TRBJ2-7	TRBV7-2	CASSLATALAGDYEQYF	TGTGCCAGCAGCTTAGCGACCGCCCTAGCGGGGGACTACGAGCAGTACTTC
TRBD2	-	TRBJ2-1	TRBV7-6	CASSSPRTSGEYNEQFF	TGTGCCAGCAGCTCCCCCCGGACTAGCGGGGAATACAATGAGCAGTTCTTC
-	few	TRBJ2-3	TRBV20-1	CSARYRGTSTDTQYF	TGCAGTGCTAGATACCGGGGCACTAGCACAGATACGCAGTATTTT
-	-	TRBJ2-1	TRBV7-9	CASSFMSYLQFGSNEQFF	TGTGCCAGCAGCTTCATGTCCTACCTACAGTTTGGTTCCAATGAGCAGTTCTTC
-	many	TRBJ2-3	TRBV11-2	CASSGTKSTDTQYF	TGTGCCAGCAGCGGGACGAAAAGCACAGATACGCAGTATTTT
-	few	TRBJ2-6	TRBV12-3/TRBV12-4	CASSSLNVLTF	TGTGCCAGCAGTTCCCTCAACGTCCTGACTTTC
TRBD1	many	TRBJ2-5	TRBV12-3/TRBV12-4	CASSLAHGQVLQTQYF	TGTGCCAGCAGTTTAGCGCATGGACAGGTTCTACAGACCCAGTACTTC
-	-	TRBJ2-7	TRBV5-1	CASSLTGPAYEQYF	TGCGCCAGCAGCTTGACAGGGCCCGCCTACGAGCAGTACTTC
-	-	TRBJ1-3	TRBV14	CASSRYSGNTIYF	TGTGCCAGCAGCAGGTACTCTGGAAACACCATATATTTT
-	-	TRBJ1-2	TRBV5-1	CASAVQAENYGYTF	TGCGCCAGCGCAGTACAGGCAGAAAACTATGGCTACACCTTC
TRBD2	few	TRBJ2-5	TRBV4-1	CASSQPVAAGEDQETQYF	TGCGCCAGCAGCCAACCGGTAGCAGCGGGGGAGGATCAAGAGACCCAGTACTTC
TRBD1	-	TRBJ2-7	TRBV6-4	CASSPTGGHYEQYF	TGTGCCAGCAGCCCCACAGGGGGACACTACGAGCAGTACTTC
-	-	TRBJ1-1	TRBV7-3	CASSASRESTEAFF	TGTGCCAGCAGCGCATCCAGGGAGAGCACTGAAGCTTTCTTT
TRBD1	-	TRBJ2-7	TRBV6-6	CASSYEGAWEQYF	TGTGCCAGCAGTTACGAGGGGGCTTGGGAGCAGTACTTC
TRBD2	-	TRBJ2-5	TRBV18	CASSPDLAGVTGETQYF	TGTGCCAGCTCACCAGACCTAGCGGGAGTAACGGGAGAGACCCAGTACTTC
-	few	TRBJ2-7	TRBV14	CASGLNSYEQYF	TGTGCCAGCGGACTGAACTCCTACGAGCAGTACTTC
-	-	TRBJ2-7	TRBV5-6	CASSQTDSPPYEQYF	TGTGCCAGCAGCCAAACTGACAGCCCGCCCTACGAGCAGTACTTC
TRBD1	few	TRBJ2-5	TRBV4-1	CASSQLDRGYQETQYF	TGCGCCAGCAGCCAACTGGACAGGGGGTATCAAGAGACCCAGTACTTC
TRBD2	-	TRBJ2-3	TRBV4-3	CASSQDSSGSLTDTQYF	TGCGCCAGCAGCCAAGATAGTAGCGGGAGCTTAACAGATACGCAGTATTTT
-	-	TRBJ2-3	TRBV7-8	CASSLRPGVKDPDTQYF	TGTGCCAGCAGCTTACGGCCTGGGGTAAAAGATCCAGATACGCAGTATTTT
TRBD2	-	TRBJ2-1	TRBV24-1	CATAGLAGGEQFF	TGTGCCACCGCGGGACTAGCGGGAGGAGAGCAGTTCTTC
-	few	TRBJ1-5	TRBV6-5	CASSYSSRAGRGHQPQHF	TGTGCCAGCAGTTACTCGAGTAGGGCAGGGAGGGGACATCAGCCCCAGCATTTT
-	few	TRBJ2-5	TRBV28	CASLHGTRLPLKETQYF	TGTGCCAGCCTTCACGGGACACGCCTGCCCTTAAAAGAGACCCAGTACTTC